A selection of T cell receptor beta chains follows, all from one sample in a study of PD-L1 blockade in urothelial cancer. TCRdb's table, derived via immunoSEQ multiplex PCR, lists solely in-frame clones and lacks some. There are some 19,000 clones in the sample; roughly 90% occur only once, and around 15% lies in the top ten. Sequencing was performed on PBMCs, taken around atezolizumab (anti-PD-L1) treatment. Receptors were obtained from a woman aged 55-69 years with urothelial cancer. Each CDR3 is given without its conserved first and last residue. The order of the fields is D gene, J gene, clone size, V gene, CDR3 protein. D genes are given only for firm matches. A clone size is listed for some rows: how often the clone was seen (once, few, many), or a class if it is expanded.

TRBD2	TRBJ2-3	NA	TRBV5-5	ASSLRLAGSTDTQY
TRBD1	TRBJ2-3	NA	TRBV28	ASSLGQATDTQY
TRBD2	TRBJ2-1	NA	TRBV6-1	ASSRTSGTYNEQF
TRBD1	TRBJ1-2	NA	TRBV15	ATSRDSRGSYGYT
TRBD1	TRBJ2-5	NA	TRBV27	ASSLNRGLETQY
TRBD2	TRBJ2-1	NA	TRBV11-2	ASSFLAGAVYNEQF
NA	TRBJ2-2	NA	TRBV10-3	AISATRSGTGELF
TRBD2	TRBJ2-5	few	TRBV28	ASRQAGTTYQETQY
TRBD2	TRBJ2-1	NA	TRBV6-5	ASSSGGVYNEQF
NA	TRBJ1-5	NA	TRBV4-1	ASSQGRGSLRQPQH
TRBD2	TRBJ2-1	NA	TRBV27	ASSPRLAGAIYNEQF
NA	TRBJ1-2	NA	TRBV30	AWSTLPNYGYT